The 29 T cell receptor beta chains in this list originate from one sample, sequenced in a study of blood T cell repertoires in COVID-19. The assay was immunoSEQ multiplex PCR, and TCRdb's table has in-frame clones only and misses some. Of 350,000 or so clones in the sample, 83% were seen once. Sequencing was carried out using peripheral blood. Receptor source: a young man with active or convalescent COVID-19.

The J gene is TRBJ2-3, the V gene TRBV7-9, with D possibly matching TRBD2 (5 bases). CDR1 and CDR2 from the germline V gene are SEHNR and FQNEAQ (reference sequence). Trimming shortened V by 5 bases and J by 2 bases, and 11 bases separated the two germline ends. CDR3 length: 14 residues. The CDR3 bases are TGTGCCAGCAGCCCCCCCGACTACACAGATACGCAGTATTTT. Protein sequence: CASSPPDYTDTQYF.

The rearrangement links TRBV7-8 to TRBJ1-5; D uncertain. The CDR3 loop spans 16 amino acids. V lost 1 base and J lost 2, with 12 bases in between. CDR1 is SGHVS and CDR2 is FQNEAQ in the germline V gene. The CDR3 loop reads CASSLERVARNQPQHF. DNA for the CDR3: TGTGCCAGCAGCTTAGAGAGGGTGGCCCGCAATCAGCCCCAGCATTTT.

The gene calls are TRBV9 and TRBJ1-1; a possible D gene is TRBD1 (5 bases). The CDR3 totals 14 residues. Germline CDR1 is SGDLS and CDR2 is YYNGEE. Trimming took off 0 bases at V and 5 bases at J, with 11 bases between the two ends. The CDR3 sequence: CASSVGGAGTEAFF. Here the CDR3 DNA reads TGTGCCAGCAGCGTAGGTGGGGCTGGAACTGAAGCTTTCTTT.

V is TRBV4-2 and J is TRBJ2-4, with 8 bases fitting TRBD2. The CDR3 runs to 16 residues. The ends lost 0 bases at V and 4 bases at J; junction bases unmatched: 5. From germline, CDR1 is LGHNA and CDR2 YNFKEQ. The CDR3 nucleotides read TGTGCCAGCAGCCAAGATCAGGCTAGCGGGAAAAACATTCAGTACTTC. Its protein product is CASSQDQASGKNIQYF.

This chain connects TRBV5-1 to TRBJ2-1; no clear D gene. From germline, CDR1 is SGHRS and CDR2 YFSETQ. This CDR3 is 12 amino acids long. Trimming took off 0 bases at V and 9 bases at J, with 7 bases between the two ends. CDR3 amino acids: CASSLEAGEQFF. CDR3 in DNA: TGCGCCAGCAGCTTGGAAGCTGGTGAGCAGTTCTTC.

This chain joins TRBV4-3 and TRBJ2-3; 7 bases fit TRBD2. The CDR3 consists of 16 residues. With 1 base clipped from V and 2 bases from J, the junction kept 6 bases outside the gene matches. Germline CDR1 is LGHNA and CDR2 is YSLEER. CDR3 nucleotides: TGCGCCAGCAGCCAAGGGGGCGGGACTACCACAGATACGCAGTATTTT. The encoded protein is CASSQGGGTTTDTQYF.

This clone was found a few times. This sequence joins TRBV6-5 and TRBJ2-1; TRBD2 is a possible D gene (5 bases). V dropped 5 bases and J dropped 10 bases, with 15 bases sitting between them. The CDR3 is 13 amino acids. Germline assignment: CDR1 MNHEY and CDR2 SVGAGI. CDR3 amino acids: CASSRRLGEEQFF. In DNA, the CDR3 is TGTGCCAGCAGTCGCCGACTGGGAGAAGAGCAGTTCTTC.

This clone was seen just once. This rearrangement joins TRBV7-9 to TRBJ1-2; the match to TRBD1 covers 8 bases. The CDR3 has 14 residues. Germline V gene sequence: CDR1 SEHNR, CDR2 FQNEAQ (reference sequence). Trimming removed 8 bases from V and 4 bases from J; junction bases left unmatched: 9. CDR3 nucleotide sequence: TGTGCCAGCGGGGTAGGACAGGGAAGCTATGGCTACACCTTC. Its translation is CASGVGQGSYGYTF.

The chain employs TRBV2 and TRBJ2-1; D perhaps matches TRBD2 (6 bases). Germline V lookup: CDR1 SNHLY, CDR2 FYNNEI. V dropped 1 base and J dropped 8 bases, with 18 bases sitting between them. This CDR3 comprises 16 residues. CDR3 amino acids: CASSEEVEGRRDEQFF. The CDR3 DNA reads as TGTGCCAGCAGTGAAGAGGTGGAGGGACGGAGGGATGAGCAGTTCTTC.

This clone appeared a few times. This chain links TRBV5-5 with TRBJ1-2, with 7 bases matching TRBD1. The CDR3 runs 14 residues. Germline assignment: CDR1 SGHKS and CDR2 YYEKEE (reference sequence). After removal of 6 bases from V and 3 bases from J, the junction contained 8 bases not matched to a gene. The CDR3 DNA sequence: TGTGCCAGCAATAGAGGGGGCTCCGACTATGGCTACACCTTC. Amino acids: CASNRGGSDYGYTF.

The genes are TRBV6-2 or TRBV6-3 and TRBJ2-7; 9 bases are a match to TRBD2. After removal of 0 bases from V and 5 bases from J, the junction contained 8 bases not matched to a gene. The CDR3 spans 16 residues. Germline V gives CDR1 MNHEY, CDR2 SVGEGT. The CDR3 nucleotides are TGTGCCAGCAGTTACTCGGGCGCGGGGGGGCCCCACGAGCAGTACTTC. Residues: CASSYSGAGGPHEQYF.

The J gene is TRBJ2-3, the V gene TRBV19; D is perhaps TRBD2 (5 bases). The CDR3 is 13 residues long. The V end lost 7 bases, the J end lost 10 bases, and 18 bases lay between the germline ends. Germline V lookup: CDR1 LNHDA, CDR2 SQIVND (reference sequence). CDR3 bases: TGTGCCAGTACCCCGCAGGACGGACTCTCGCAGTATTTT. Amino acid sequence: CASTPQDGLSQYF. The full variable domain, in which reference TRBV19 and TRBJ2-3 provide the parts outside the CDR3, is DGGITQSPKYLFRKEGQNVTLSCEQNLNHDAMYWYRQDPGQGLRLIYYSQIVNDFQKGDIAEGYSVSREKKESFPLTVTSAQKNPTAFYLCASTPQDGLSQYFGPGTRLTVL.

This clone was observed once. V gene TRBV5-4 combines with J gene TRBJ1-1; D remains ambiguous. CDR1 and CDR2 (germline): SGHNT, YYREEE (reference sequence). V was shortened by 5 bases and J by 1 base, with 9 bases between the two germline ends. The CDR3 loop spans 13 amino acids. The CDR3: CASSYTANTEAFF. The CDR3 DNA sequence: TGTGCCAGCAGTTATACAGCGAACACTGAAGCTTTCTTT.

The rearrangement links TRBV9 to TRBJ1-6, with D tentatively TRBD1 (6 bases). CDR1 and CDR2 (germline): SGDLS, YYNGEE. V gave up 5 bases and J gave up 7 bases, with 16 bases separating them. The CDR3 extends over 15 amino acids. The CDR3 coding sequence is TGTGCCAGCAGTGGGGGGGCCAGCAGGAATTCACCCCTCCACTTT. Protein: CASSGGASRNSPLHF.

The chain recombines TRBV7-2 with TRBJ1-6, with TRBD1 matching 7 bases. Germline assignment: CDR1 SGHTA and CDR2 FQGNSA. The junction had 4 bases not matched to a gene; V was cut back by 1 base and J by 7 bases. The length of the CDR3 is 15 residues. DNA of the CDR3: TGTGCCAGCAGCTTAGTCGACAGGGCGAATTCACCCCTCCACTTT. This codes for CASSLVDRANSPLHF.

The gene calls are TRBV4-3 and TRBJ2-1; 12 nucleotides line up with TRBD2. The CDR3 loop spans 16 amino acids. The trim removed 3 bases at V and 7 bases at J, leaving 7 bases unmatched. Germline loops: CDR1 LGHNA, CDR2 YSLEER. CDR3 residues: CASSHTGTSGFNEQFF. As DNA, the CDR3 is TGCGCCAGCAGCCACACCGGGACTAGCGGGTTTAATGAGCAGTTCTTC.

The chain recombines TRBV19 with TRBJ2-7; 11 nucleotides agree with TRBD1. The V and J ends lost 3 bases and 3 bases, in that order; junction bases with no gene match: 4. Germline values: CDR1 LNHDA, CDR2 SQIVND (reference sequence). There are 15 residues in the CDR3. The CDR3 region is CASSIGDRGDYEQYF. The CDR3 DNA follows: TGTGCCAGTAGTATTGGGGACAGGGGGGACTACGAGCAGTACTTC.

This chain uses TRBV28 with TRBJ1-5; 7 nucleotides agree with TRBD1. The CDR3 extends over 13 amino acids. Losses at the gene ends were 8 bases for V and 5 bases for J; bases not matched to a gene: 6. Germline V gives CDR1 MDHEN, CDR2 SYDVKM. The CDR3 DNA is TGTGCCAGCTACGGACAGGTACATCAGCCCCAGCATTTT. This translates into CASYGQVHQPQHF.

CDR3 in DNA: TGTGCCAGCAGCCAAGATGGTACAGCCTATGGCTACACCTTC. Translated, it gives CASSQDGTAYGYTF. This chain joins TRBV3-1 (or the pseudogene TRBV3-2) and TRBJ1-2; D is undetermined. Per the germline V gene, CDR1 is LGHDT and CDR2 is YNNKEL (reference sequence). The CDR3 contains 14 residues. The ends were cut back, 0 bases at V and 4 bases at J, with 9 bases in the middle.

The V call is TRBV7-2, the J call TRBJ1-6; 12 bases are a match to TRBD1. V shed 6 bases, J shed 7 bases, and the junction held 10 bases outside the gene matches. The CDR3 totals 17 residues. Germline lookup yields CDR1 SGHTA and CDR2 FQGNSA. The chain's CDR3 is CASSLSRDRGQNSPLHF. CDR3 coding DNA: TGTGCCAGCAGTTTAAGCCGGGACAGGGGGCAAAATTCACCCCTCCACTTT.

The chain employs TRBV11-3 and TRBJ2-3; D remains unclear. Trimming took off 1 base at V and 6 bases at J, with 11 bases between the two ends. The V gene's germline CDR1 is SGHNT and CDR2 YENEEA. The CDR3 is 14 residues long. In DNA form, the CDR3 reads TGTGCCAGCAGCTTAGCGTTCCTGAGGGATACGCAGTATTTT. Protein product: CASSLAFLRDTQYF.

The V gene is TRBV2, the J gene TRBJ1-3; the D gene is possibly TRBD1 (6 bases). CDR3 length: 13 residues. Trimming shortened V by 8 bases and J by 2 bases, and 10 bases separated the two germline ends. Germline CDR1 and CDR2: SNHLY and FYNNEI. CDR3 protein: CASQQGTGNTIYF. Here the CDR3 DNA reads TGTGCCAGCCAACAGGGAACTGGAAACACCATATATTTT.

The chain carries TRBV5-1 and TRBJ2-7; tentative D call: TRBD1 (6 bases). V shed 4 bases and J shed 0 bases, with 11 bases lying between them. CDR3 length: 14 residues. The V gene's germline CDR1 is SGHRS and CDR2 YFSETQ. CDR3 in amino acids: CASSPLDSSYEQYF. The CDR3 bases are TGCGCCAGCAGCCCCTTGGACAGCTCCTACGAGCAGTACTTC.

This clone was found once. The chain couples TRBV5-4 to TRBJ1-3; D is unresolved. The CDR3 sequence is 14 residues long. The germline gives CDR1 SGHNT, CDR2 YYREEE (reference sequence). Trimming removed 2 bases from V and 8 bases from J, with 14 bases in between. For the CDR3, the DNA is TGTGCCAGCAGCTTTGGAGGGTCCTGGGACACCATATATTTT. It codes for CASSFGGSWDTIYF.

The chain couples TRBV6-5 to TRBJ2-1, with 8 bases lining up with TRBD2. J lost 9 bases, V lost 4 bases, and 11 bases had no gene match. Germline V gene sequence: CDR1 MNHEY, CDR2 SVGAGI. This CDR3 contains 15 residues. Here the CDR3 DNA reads TGTGCCAGCAGTTTTGTACTTTCAGCGGGAGTTGAGCAGTTCTTC. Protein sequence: CASSFVLSAGVEQFF.

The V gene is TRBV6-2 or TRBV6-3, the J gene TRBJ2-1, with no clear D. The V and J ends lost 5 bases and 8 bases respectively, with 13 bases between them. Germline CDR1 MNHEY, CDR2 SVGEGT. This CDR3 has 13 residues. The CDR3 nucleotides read TGTGCCAGCAGTGACGATGCCGACTATGAGCAGTTCTTC. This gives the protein CASSDDADYEQFF.

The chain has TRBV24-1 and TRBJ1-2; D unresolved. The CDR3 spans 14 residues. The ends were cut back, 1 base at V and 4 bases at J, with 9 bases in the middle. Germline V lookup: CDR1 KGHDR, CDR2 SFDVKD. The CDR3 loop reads CATSDFPTGYGYTF. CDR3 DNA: TGTGCCACCAGTGATTTCCCGACGGGCTATGGCTACACCTTC.

Here the CDR3 DNA reads TGTGCCAGCAGTCTCGACAGGGGAAATGGCTACACCTTC. Encoded protein: CASSLDRGNGYTF. This rearrangement joins TRBV5-4 to TRBJ1-2, with TRBD1 matching 8 bases. The CDR3 contains 13 residues. After removal of 5 bases from V and 6 bases from J, the junction contained 6 bases not matched to a gene. Germline CDR1 and CDR2: SGHNT and YYREEE (reference sequence).

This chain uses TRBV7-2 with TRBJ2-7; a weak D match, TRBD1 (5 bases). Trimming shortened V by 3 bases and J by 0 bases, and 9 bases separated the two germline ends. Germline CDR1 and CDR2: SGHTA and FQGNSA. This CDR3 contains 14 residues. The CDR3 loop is CASSFLQVSYEQYF. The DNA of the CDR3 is TGTGCCAGCAGCTTCCTACAGGTCTCCTACGAGCAGTACTTC.